The 32 T cell receptor beta chains reported below all come from one sample, sequenced in a study of beta chain features in type 1 diabetes. Since all of the isolated RNA was reverse transcribed, expressed TCRB transcripts were what got sequenced. The protocol was immunoSEQ multiplex PCR, while the TCRdb copy is restricted to in-frame clones and leaves out a portion. The sample has more than 350,000 clones; about an eighth are singletons. Sequencing was done on a sample of naive CD4+ T cells from blood. The receptors were sampled from a young woman in good health.

In this sample, this clone turned up a few times. The J gene is TRBJ2-7, the V gene TRBV6-5, with a weak D call TRBD2 (6 bases). CDR1 is MNHEY, CDR2 SVGAGI, per germline. The CDR3 loop spans 13 amino acids. Trimming removed 6 bases from V and 4 bases from J, with 13 bases in between. The CDR3 reads CASRLGGLYEQYF. CDR3 nucleotide sequence: TGTGCCAGCAGACTGGGAGGCCTGTACGAGCAGTACTTC.

The sample holds a few counts of this clone. The chain joins TRBV7-2 to TRBJ2-7; no definite D call. In germline, CDR1 is SGHTA, CDR2 FQGNSA. The CDR3 has 13 amino acids. V was pared by 5 bases and J by 3 bases, with 11 bases between. The chain's CDR3 is CASSPNPGYEQYV. The CDR3 DNA reads TGTGCCAGCAGCCCGAACCCGGGCTACGAGCAGTACGTC.

This clone was detected ten times or more. The chain links TRBV15 to TRBJ2-7, with 10 bases that match TRBD2. The CDR3 runs 16 residues. CDR1 is LNHNV, CDR2 YYDKDF, per germline (reference sequence). V dropped 3 bases and J dropped 2; count of bases not matched to a gene: 7. The CDR3 sequence is CATSRRTSGQPYEQYF. The CDR3 DNA is TGTGCCACCAGCAGGAGGACTAGCGGACAGCCCTACGAGCAGTACTTC. Complete variable domain (other parts from reference TRBV15 and TRBJ2-7): DAMVIQNPRYQVTQFGKPVTLSCSQTLNHNVMYWYQQKSSQAPKLLFHYYDKDFNNEADTPDNFQSRRPNTSFCFLDIRSPGLGDTAMYLCATSRRTSGQPYEQYFGPGTRLTVT.

This clone was observed many times. J is TRBJ2-1 and V is TRBV29-1, with D perhaps given as TRBD1 or TRBD2 (6 bases each). CDR3 size: 12 residues. Looked up from germline, CDR1 is SQVTM and CDR2 is ANQGSEA. The V end was cut by 3 bases, the J end by 5 bases, with 8 bases between. The CDR3 loop is CSVDGGNNEQFF. In nucleotides, the CDR3 is TGCAGCGTTGACGGGGGCAACAATGAGCAGTTCTTC.

This clone showed up just a few times. Other DNA sequences in the same sample also yield this CDR3. The chain carries TRBV25-1 and TRBJ2-6; tentative D call: TRBD1 (5 bases). The ends were cut back, 1 base at V and 4 bases at J, with 11 bases in the middle. The CDR3 has 16 residues. Germline lookup yields CDR1 MGHDK and CDR2 SYGVNS. As DNA, the CDR3 is TGTGCCAGCAGTGAATTGCAGGGTCGCGGGGCCAACGTCCTGACTTTC. It translates to CASSELQGRGANVLTF.

J is TRBJ2-1 and V is TRBV4-3; D gene ambiguous. The V gene's germline CDR1 is LGHNA and CDR2 YSLEER. V was shortened by 6 bases and J by 7 bases, with 19 bases between the two germline ends. The CDR3 spans 15 residues. CDR3 in amino acids: CASSFEEHIGNEQFF. CDR3 bases: TGCGCCAGCAGTTTTGAGGAACACATAGGGAATGAGCAGTTCTTC.

The chain uses TRBV27 and TRBJ2-7; D is perhaps TRBD1 (6 bases). CDR1 is MNHEY, CDR2 SMNVEV, per germline (reference sequence). CDR3 length: 13 amino acids. Trimming took off 5 bases at V and 0 bases at J, with 8 bases between the two ends. The CDR3 region has the DNA TGTGCCAGCAGTAGGGACACCTCCTACGAGCAGTACTTC. Residues: CASSRDTSYEQYF.

This clone came up a few times. The chain uses TRBV19 and TRBJ2-3; TRBD1 matches 9 bases. J gave up 2 bases and V 3 bases, and 9 bases lay outside the gene matches. CDR1 and CDR2 from the germline V gene are LNHDA and SQIVND (reference sequence). This CDR3 is 17 amino acids long. CDR3 nucleotides: TGTGCCAGTAGTATCACCGGGACAGGGAGCCCCACAGATACGCAGTATTTT. Amino acid sequence: CASSITGTGSPTDTQYF.

The chain joins TRBV7-2 to TRBJ2-7; TRBD2 agrees at 15 bases. The CDR3 totals 19 residues. V shed 0 bases, J shed 5 bases, and the junction held 11 bases outside the gene matches. Germline V gene lookup returns CDR1 SGHTA and CDR2 FQGNSA. CDR3 nucleotides: TGTGCCAGCAGCTTAGCGCGGACTAGCGGGAGGGCCGTACTCCACGAGCAGTACTTC. As protein: CASSLARTSGRAVLHEQYF.

The chain combines TRBV7-9 with TRBJ2-5; D is unresolved. The CDR3 consists of 12 residues. Trimming removed 4 bases from V and 4 bases from J, with 7 bases in between. Germline-derived CDR1 and CDR2 are SEHNR and FQNEAQ (reference sequence). CDR3 in amino acids: CASSYVVETQYF. The DNA of the CDR3 is TGTGCCAGCAGCTATGTGGTAGAGACCCAGTACTTC.

The CDR3 protein is CSVDRKLVKDEQFF. Written as DNA, the CDR3 is TGCAGCGTTGACAGGAAATTAGTTAAGGATGAGCAGTTCTTC. J is TRBJ2-1 and V is TRBV29-1; D is unclear. V shed 3 bases and J shed 8 bases, with 17 bases lying between them. The CDR3 sequence is 14 residues long. Germline V gene lookup returns CDR1 SQVTM and CDR2 ANQGSEA.

This clone turned up a few times. V and J are TRBV21-1 and TRBJ1-2. TRBV21-1 is termed a pseudogene. The CDR3 extends over 17 amino acids. The CDR3 reads CASSKGGWGNCNYGYTF. CDR3 nucleotide sequence: TGTGCCAGCAGCAAAGGCGGTTGGGGAAATTGTAACTATGGCTACACCTTC.

This clone was observed a few times. This chain links TRBV29-1 with TRBJ2-2, with D hard to call. The length of the CDR3 is 13 residues. Germline-derived CDR1 and CDR2 are SQVTM and ANQGSEA. Trimming removed 3 bases at V and 7 bases at J, with 12 bases between. The CDR3 region has the DNA TGCAGCGTTGAGGTCAGGATTGACGGGGAGCTGTTTTTT. It specifies CSVEVRIDGELFF.

This clone was seen only a few times. V gene TRBV29-1 combines with J gene TRBJ1-5; D is unclear. Germline V CDR1 and CDR2: SQVTM, ANQGSEA. This CDR3 region has 13 residues. Trimming pared 7 bases from V and 3 bases from J, leaving 13 bases between. This CDR3 reads CSAPEVVNQPQHF. Here the CDR3 DNA reads TGCAGCGCCCCCGAAGTAGTCAATCAGCCCCAGCATTTT.

J is TRBJ2-1 and V is TRBV5-1, with 7 nucleotides matching TRBD1. Germline V gene sequence: CDR1 SGHRS, CDR2 YFSETQ. The CDR3 totals 16 residues. After removal of 3 bases from V and 5 bases from J, the junction contained 11 bases not matched to a gene. CDR3 sequence (DNA): TGCGCCAGCAGCTCCGGCAGGGGGACGGGGAACAATGAGCAGTTCTTC. Its translation: CASSSGRGTGNNEQFF.

This clone was seen more than once but under ten times. CDR3 sequence (DNA): TGTGCCAGTAGTAGTCAGCCGTTGCACGAGCAGTACTTC. Residues: CASSSQPLHEQYF. J is TRBJ2-7 and V is TRBV19; D is uncertain. V shed 4 bases and J shed 5 bases, with 12 bases lying between them. Germline CDR1 reads LNHDA; CDR2 reads SQIVND (reference sequence). The CDR3 is 13 amino acids.

This clone was counted a few times. This sequence joins TRBV15 and TRBJ2-1; perhaps TRBD2 as D (5 bases). CDR1 is LNHNV, CDR2 YYDKDF, per germline (reference sequence). The CDR3 totals 13 residues. The ends were cut back, 0 bases at V and 7 bases at J, with 7 bases in the middle. The CDR3 DNA reads as TGTGCCACCAGCAGAGATCCGGGAAATGAGCAGTTCTTC. Translated, it gives CATSRDPGNEQFF.

This clone was found a few times. V usage is TRBV15 and J usage is TRBJ2-3, with a tentative D call TRBD1 (5 bases). Germline assignment: CDR1 LNHNV and CDR2 YYDKDF (reference sequence). Trimming cost V 3 bases and J 0 bases, with 16 bases left between them. This CDR3 has 17 residues. CDR3 sequence reads: CATSRGPGLQSTDTQYF. The CDR3 bases are TGTGCCACCAGCAGGGGGCCAGGGCTGCAGAGCACAGATACGCAGTATTTT.

This clone was found a few times. The gene calls are TRBV7-3 and TRBJ2-1, with TRBD1 matching 7 bases. Trimming took 5 bases from V and 0 from J; bases not matched to a gene: 4. CDR1 is SGHTA, CDR2 FQGTGA, per germline. The CDR3 has 15 residues. The CDR3 sequence: CASSQDRVSYNEQFF. CDR3 coding DNA: TGTGCCAGCAGCCAAGACAGGGTCTCCTACAATGAGCAGTTCTTC.

This clone was observed a few times. The rearrangement joins TRBV5-1 to TRBJ2-1; no definite D call. V was pared by 0 bases and J by 6 bases, with 10 bases between. From germline, CDR1 is SGHRS and CDR2 YFSETQ. The CDR3 loop spans 14 amino acids. The CDR3 spells CASSLEPSTNEQFF. Written as DNA, the CDR3 is TGCGCCAGCAGCTTGGAACCCAGTACCAATGAGCAGTTCTTC.

This clone occurred many times. V is TRBV5-5 and J is TRBJ2-7; D is perhaps TRBD2 (6 bases). The germline V gene encodes CDR1 SGHKS and CDR2 YYEKEE (reference sequence). The CDR3 is 14 residues long. The V end lost 2 bases, the J end lost 0 bases, and 9 bases lay between the germline ends. The DNA for the CDR3 is TGTGCCAGCAGCTTCGGCGGGATCTCCTACGAGCAGTACTTC. Amino acid sequence: CASSFGGISYEQYF.

To note about this clone: Other DNA sequences in the same sample also yield this CDR3. The rearrangement links TRBV25-1 to TRBJ2-2; possibly TRBD2 for D (5 bases). This CDR3 has 14 residues. CDR1 and CDR2 from the germline V gene are MGHDK and SYGVNS. The V gene lost 4 bases and the J gene lost 1 base, with 7 bases spanning the gap. The CDR3 DNA sequence: TGTGCCAGCAGTGGGAGGCAGAACACCGGGGAGCTGTTTTTT. It translates to CASSGRQNTGELFF.

The rearrangement links TRBV7-3 to TRBJ2-1; TRBD2 aligns across 10 bases. The germline gives CDR1 SGHTA, CDR2 FQGTGA. The CDR3 runs to 17 residues. The V and J ends lost 5 bases and 0 bases, in that order; junction bases with no gene match: 7. In DNA, the CDR3 is TGTGCCAGCAGCAGGCGGACTAGCGGAAGCTCCTACAATGAGCAGTTCTTC. Amino acid sequence: CASSRRTSGSSYNEQFF.

The chain has TRBV6-6 and TRBJ2-1; D not certain. V shed 2 bases and J shed 10 bases, with 12 bases lying between them. CDR3 length equals 13 residues. Germline V gene sequence: CDR1 MNHNY, CDR2 SVGAGI (reference sequence). In nucleotides, the CDR3 is TGTGCCAGCAGTTACAGTGTTTTCGCAGAGCAGTTCTTC. Protein sequence: CASSYSVFAEQFF.

This clone has only a few counts. The genes are TRBV2 and TRBJ1-4; maybe TRBD1 (5 bases). CDR1 is SNHLY, CDR2 FYNNEI, per germline. Trimming left V 11 bases short and J 5 bases short, with 15 bases between. This CDR3 is built from 13 residues. This CDR3 is CAGGRRLNEKLFF. The DNA of the CDR3 is TGTGCCGGGGGTCGGAGGCTCAATGAAAAACTGTTTTTT.

This clone was seen a handful of times. The rearrangement links TRBV6-6 to TRBJ2-1; 9 bases fit TRBD1. The CDR3 spans 14 residues. Germline assignment: CDR1 MNHNY and CDR2 SVGAGI (reference sequence). V dropped 7 bases and J dropped 6; count of bases not matched to a gene: 7. CDR3 amino acids: CASTLRGQGNEQFF. DNA of the CDR3: TGTGCCAGCACTCTAAGGGGACAGGGCAATGAGCAGTTCTTC.

This clone has just a few counts. This chain links TRBV5-1 with TRBJ2-5, with a tentative D call TRBD2 (5 bases). V was trimmed by 4 bases and J by 2 bases, leaving 6 bases between them. The germline V gene has CDR1 SGHRS and CDR2 YFSETQ. This CDR3 has 12 amino acids. The CDR3 coding sequence is TGCGCCAGCAGCACGGGGCAAGAGACCCAGTACTTC. Translating gives CASSTGQETQYF.

This rearrangement joins TRBV4-2 to TRBJ1-2, with D possibly being TRBD1 (6 bases). V was pared by 0 bases and J by 3 bases, with 14 bases between. The germline V gene encodes CDR1 LGHNA and CDR2 YNFKEQ. This CDR3 spans 16 amino acids. The CDR3 DNA reads TGTGCCAGCAGCCAAGAAGGGGGGTACAGAGACTATGGCTACACCTTC. This sequence encodes CASSQEGGYRDYGYTF.

On this clone: Different DNA sequences within this sample yield the same CDR3. The V gene is TRBV9, the J gene TRBJ2-3, with D uncertain. Germline CDR1 SGDLS, CDR2 YYNGEE. V was shortened by 0 bases and J by 3 bases, with 5 bases between the two germline ends. The CDR3 runs 13 residues. The CDR3 spells CASSVVSTDTQYF. The CDR3 region has the DNA TGTGCCAGCAGCGTAGTTAGTACAGATACGCAGTATTTT.

The chain combines TRBV4-2 with TRBJ2-5, with D unclear. Trimming took 1 base from V and 2 from J, leaving 5 bases between them. Looked up from germline, CDR1 is LGHNA and CDR2 is YNFKEQ. The CDR3 is 13 residues long. The CDR3 DNA reads TGTGCCAGCAGCCAAGGATCACAAGAGACCCAGTACTTC. It yields the protein CASSQGSQETQYF.

The chain joins TRBV29-1 to TRBJ2-5; weak D call: TRBD1 (5 bases). CDR3 length equals 13 residues. V gave up 3 bases and J gave up 5 bases, with 13 bases separating them. Germline V gene sequence: CDR1 SQVTM, CDR2 ANQGSEA. DNA for the CDR3: TGCAGCGTTGAGAAACAGGTGGATGAGACCCAGTACTTC. This translates into CSVEKQVDETQYF.

In its sample, this clone was seen a few times. The rearrangement joins TRBV7-3 to TRBJ2-1; the match to TRBD2 covers 8 bases. This CDR3 region has 15 residues. CDR1 and CDR2 (germline): SGHTA, FQGTGA. V dropped 4 bases and J dropped 7; count of bases not matched to a gene: 9. In DNA, the CDR3 is TGTGCCAGCAGCTCCTATCCGGGACTAGTAAATGAGCAGTTCTTC. Its protein product is CASSSYPGLVNEQFF.